Sequencing of this T cell receptor (beta chain) was carried out in a study of T cell responses to AZD1222 COVID-19 vaccine. The wider study: Second-dose timings of about 4 or about 12 weeks were pooled. Whole-study results and caveats: Possibly, clonal diversity was underestimated; donors were largely white British and included more females. It was only 6 or 7 AZD1222 recipients who were seropositive at baseline. Increased Spike-specific TCR breadth and depth were observed after two AZD1222 doses.

This clone was found a few times. Its antigen is unknown. Here immunoSEQ multiplex PCR was the method, and the copy in TCRdb shows in-frame clones only, minus some. This table has 95,000 to 150,000 clones, about 89% appearing once. The V segment lost 4 bases and the J segment 5 bases; nucleotides outside the gene matches: 4. This CDR3 is built from 15 residues. The germline V gene has CDR1 SGHNT and CDR2 YENEEA. This sequence joins TRBV11-3 and TRBJ2-1; TRBD2 aligns across 11 bases. The material sequenced was peripheral blood, taken on day 0 of AZD1222 vaccination. This TCR derives from an adult in good health. The CDR3 sequence: CASSSGTSGNNEQFF. CDR3 nucleotides: TGTGCCAGCAGCTCCGGGACTAGCGGTAACAATGAGCAGTTCTTC.